Below, 9 T cell receptor beta chains from the same sample are listed, as sequenced in a study of cytomegalovirus exposure and HLA in healthy donors (dated by TCRdb to about 2017). The receptor library was made with the immunoSEQ multiplex PCR assay. For the multiplex PCR, a mixture combining 60 forward primers for TCR Vbeta segments and 13 reverse primers for TCR Jbeta segments was used. What TCRdb holds here is the immuneACCESS table cut down to in-frame rearrangements. Part of the clones is not present; checked against another copy, under half of the missing clones reflect an unresolved V gene, and the others are unexplained. The sample table on file contains under 200,000 clones. The biggest ten clones account for roughly 2% of the sample. Sequenced material: PBMCs. These receptors all stem from a man aged 25-45 years in good health and CMV-seronegative.

This chain joins TRBV28 and TRBJ2-7, with 8 bases that match TRBD2. Germline-derived CDR1 and CDR2 are MDHEN and SYDVKM. V gave up 6 bases and J gave up 3 bases; unmatched junction bases: 13. There are 16 residues in the CDR3. The CDR3 sequence is CASSTFWAGGHYEQYF. For the CDR3, the DNA is TGTGCCAGCAGCACCTTCTGGGCGGGAGGACACTACGAGCAGTACTTC. The entire variable domain, with the rest obtained from reference TRBV28 and TRBJ2-7, is as follows: DVKVTQSSRYLVKRTGEKVFLECVQDMDHENMFWYRQDPGLGLRLIYFSYDVKMKEKGDIPEGYSVSREKKERFSLILESASTNQTSMYLCASSTFWAGGHYEQYFGPGTRLTVT.

This chain links TRBV12-2 with TRBJ1-5; the table's D call of TRBD1 was not tested on the DNA. TRBV12-2 is given as a pseudogene. The CDR3 sequence is 17 residues long. The CDR3 spells CASRPRDRGVGNQPQHF. The CDR3 DNA reads as TGTGCAAGTCGCCCCCGGGACAGGGGCGTGGGCAATCAGCCCCAGCATTTT.

The gene calls are TRBV6-5 and TRBJ2-7; 7 bases line up with TRBD2. J lost 4 bases, V lost 0 bases, and 6 bases had no gene match. The CDR3 covers 15 residues. Germline assignment: CDR1 MNHEY and CDR2 SVGAGI. The CDR3 reads CASSYSWEGLYEQYF. CDR3 nucleotides: TGTGCCAGCAGTTACTCGTGGGAGGGCCTGTACGAGCAGTACTTC.

The J gene is TRBJ2-5, the V gene TRBV5-1; TRBD1 agrees at 8 bases. Per the germline V gene, CDR1 is SGHRS and CDR2 is YFSETQ. The J segment lost 2 bases and the V segment lost 1 base, leaving 4 bases of the junction unmatched. The CDR3 runs 15 residues. The CDR3 region has the DNA TGCGCCAGCAGCTTGCTGACAGGGGAACAAGAGACCCAGTACTTC. Protein: CASSLLTGEQETQYF.

The chain uses TRBV30 and TRBJ2-3; 7 bases match TRBD2. Germline CDR1 and CDR2: GTSNPN and SVGIG (reference sequence). CDR3 size: 13 residues. V trimming: 3 bases; J trimming: 3 bases; junction bases outside the gene matches: 3. The CDR3 DNA reads TGTGCCTGGAGGGAGGGAGGGACAGATACGCAGTATTTT. It yields the protein CAWREGGTDTQYF.

The rearrangement joins TRBV5-8 to TRBJ1-1, with TRBD1 as a possible D gene (6 bases). Trimming took 2 bases from V and 3 from J, leaving 8 bases between them. Germline V lookup: CDR1 SGHTS, CDR2 YDEGEE. This CDR3 is 13 amino acids long. This CDR3 is CASSLGGDTEAFF. Here the CDR3 DNA reads TGTGCCAGCAGCTTAGGGGGGGACACTGAAGCTTTCTTT.

The rearrangement links TRBV30 to TRBJ2-3; possible D gene TRBD1, 5 bases. Germline CDR1 reads GTSNPN; CDR2 reads SVGIG (reference sequence). The CDR3 consists of 13 residues. V was trimmed by 3 bases and J by 4 bases, leaving 11 bases between them. CDR3 sequence reads: CAWRRTGPDTQYF. CDR3 bases: TGTGCCTGGAGAAGAACAGGCCCAGATACGCAGTATTTT. The variable domain in full, with the rest retrieved from reference TRBV30 and TRBJ2-3, is SQTIHQWPATLVQPVGSPLSLECTVEGTSNPNLYWYRQAAGRGLQLLFYSVGIGQISSEVPQNLSASRPQDRQFILSSKKLLLSDSGFYLCAWRRTGPDTQYFGPGTRLTVL.

The rearrangement joins TRBV11-2 to TRBJ2-7; 7 bases align to TRBD1. The V segment lost 1 base and the J segment 6 bases; nucleotides outside the gene matches: 3. The CDR3 extends over 13 amino acids. The germline CDR1 and CDR2 sequences are SGHAT and FQNNGV. The CDR3 reads CASSLGAGGEQYF. CDR3 in DNA: TGTGCCAGCAGCTTAGGTGCAGGGGGCGAGCAGTACTTC. The variable domain in full, with the rest retrieved from reference TRBV11-2 and TRBJ2-7, is EAGVAQSPRYKIIEKRQSVAFWCNPISGHATLYWYQQILGQGPKLLIQFQNNGVVDDSQLPKDRFSAERLKGVDSTLKIQPAKLEDSAVYLCASSLGAGGEQYFGPGTRLTVT.

The chain joins TRBV7-2 to TRBJ1-3, with D unclear. Trimming cost V 5 bases and J 5 bases, with 7 bases left between them. The CDR3 sequence is 12 residues long. Germline assignment: CDR1 SGHTA and CDR2 FQGNSA. The CDR3 loop is CASSPNRNTIYF. In nucleotides, the CDR3 is TGTGCCAGCAGCCCGAACAGAAACACCATATATTTT.